Here is one TCR beta chain with its context. Antigen: not known. TCRdb re-called the PCR reads through MiXCR. The table has fewer than 5,000 clones, 35% seen once. Treatment of any kind had been given to no patient before thyroid surgery. The data belong to a study of metastatic and nonmetastatic thyroid tumors. The junction had 9 bases not matched to a gene; V was cut back by 5 bases and J by 3 bases. The germline V gene has CDR1 SGHAT and CDR2 FQNNGV. This CDR3 comprises 15 residues. Broader study findings: Significantly higher TCR beta diversity was reportedly seen in malignant thyroid tumors than benign nodules, in blood and tumor.

The chain uses TRBV11-2 and TRBJ2-7; TRBD1 agrees at 8 bases. The TCR originated in a male donor with papillary thyroid cancer or a benign thyroid nodule (not recorded which). Some clones in this sample may be carry-over from other donors' samples. The source material was adjacent normal tissue. The CDR3 region is CASSARQGNDYEQYF. As DNA, the CDR3 is TGTGCCAGCAGCGCCAGACAGGGGAATGACTACGAGCAGTACTTC.